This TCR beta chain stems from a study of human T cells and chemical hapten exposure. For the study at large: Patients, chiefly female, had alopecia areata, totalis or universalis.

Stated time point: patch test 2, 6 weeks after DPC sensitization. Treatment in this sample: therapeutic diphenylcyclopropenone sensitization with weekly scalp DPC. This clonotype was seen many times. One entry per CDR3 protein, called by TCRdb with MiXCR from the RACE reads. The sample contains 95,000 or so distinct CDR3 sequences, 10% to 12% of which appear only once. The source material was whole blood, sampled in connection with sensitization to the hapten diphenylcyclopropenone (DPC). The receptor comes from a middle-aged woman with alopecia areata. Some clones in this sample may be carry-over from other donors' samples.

For the CDR3, the DNA is TGTGCCAGCAGTGAAGAAGGACTAGCGGGAATGGTAGATACGCAGTATTTT. Protein product: CASSEEGLAGMVDTQYF. V usage is TRBV2 and J usage is TRBJ2-3; 12 bases are a match to TRBD2. Germline-derived CDR1 and CDR2 are SNHLY and FYNNEI. Trimming cost V 1 base and J 5 bases; bases outside gene matches: 7. The CDR3 totals 17 residues.